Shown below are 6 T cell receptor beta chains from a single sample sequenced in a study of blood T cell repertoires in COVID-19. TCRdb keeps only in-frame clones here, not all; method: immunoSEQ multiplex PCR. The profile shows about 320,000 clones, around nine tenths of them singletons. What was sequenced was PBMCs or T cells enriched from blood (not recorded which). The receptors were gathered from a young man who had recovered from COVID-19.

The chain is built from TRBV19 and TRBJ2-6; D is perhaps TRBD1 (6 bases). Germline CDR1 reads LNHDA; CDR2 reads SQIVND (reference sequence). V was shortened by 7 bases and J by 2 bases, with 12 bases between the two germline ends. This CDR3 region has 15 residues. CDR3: CASIPNRAGANVLTF. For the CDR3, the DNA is TGTGCCAGTATCCCTAACAGGGCTGGGGCCAACGTCCTGACTTTC.

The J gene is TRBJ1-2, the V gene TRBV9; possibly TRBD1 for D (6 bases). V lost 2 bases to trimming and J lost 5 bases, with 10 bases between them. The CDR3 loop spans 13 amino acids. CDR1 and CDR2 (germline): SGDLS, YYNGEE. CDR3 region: CASSVGTPYGYTF. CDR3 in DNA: TGTGCCAGCAGCGTTGGGACACCGTATGGCTACACCTTC. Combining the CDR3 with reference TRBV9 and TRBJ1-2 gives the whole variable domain DSGVTQTPKHLITATGQRVTLRCSPRSGDLSVYWYQQSLDQGLQFLIQYYNGEERAKGNILERFSAQQFPDLHSELNLSSLELGDSALYFCASSVGTPYGYTFGSGTRLTVV.

In DNA, the CDR3 is TGTGCAGTAAGGGCCAGCGGGGGGGCCAGAAATGAGCAGTTCTTC. Amino acids: CAVRASGGARNEQFF. The V call is TRBV30, the J call TRBJ2-1, with 10 bases lining up with TRBD2. The CDR3 extends over 15 amino acids. CDR1 and CDR2 from the germline V gene are GTSNPN and SVGIG (reference sequence).

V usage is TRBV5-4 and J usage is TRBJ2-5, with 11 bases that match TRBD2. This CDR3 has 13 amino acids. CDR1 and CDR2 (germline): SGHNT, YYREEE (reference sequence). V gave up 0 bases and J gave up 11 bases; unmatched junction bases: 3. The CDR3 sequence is CASSLELAGVQYF. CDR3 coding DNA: TGTGCCAGCAGCTTGGAACTAGCGGGGGTTCAGTACTTC.

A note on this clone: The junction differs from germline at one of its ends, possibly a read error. CDR3 sequence (DNA): TGCAGCGTTGAGCTACAAGACAGGGGCCCTAACTTC. Its protein product is CSVELQDRGPNF. J is TRBJ2-5 and V is TRBV29-1; 8 nucleotides align to TRBD1. Germline V gene sequence: CDR1 SQVTM, CDR2 ANQGSEA. This CDR3 region has 12 residues.

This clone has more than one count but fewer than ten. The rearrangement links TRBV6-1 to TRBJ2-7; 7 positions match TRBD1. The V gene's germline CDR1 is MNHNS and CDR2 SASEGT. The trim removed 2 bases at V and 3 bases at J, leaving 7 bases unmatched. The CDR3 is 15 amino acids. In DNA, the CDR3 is TGTGCCAGCAGTGAAATGAGTACAGGGGTCTACGAGCAGTACTTC. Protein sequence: CASSEMSTGVYEQYF.